This TCR beta chain originates from a study of early T cells in non-severe SARS-CoV-2 infection. Study summary: Sequencing input comprised bulk RNA from unsorted whole blood; chain pairing was not available.

General observations from the study: Sequences matched to VDJdb favored anti-spike CD8 responses, while private and CD4 specificities were missed.

Germline assignment: CDR1 LNHDA and CDR2 SQIVND (reference sequence). The V segment lost 0 bases and the J segment 9 bases; nucleotides outside the gene matches: 7. CDR3 length: 15 amino acids. This clonotype was seen ten or more times. Its matching antigen is unknown. Researchers tagged individual cDNA molecules with unique molecular identifiers. TCRdb reprocessed the 5' RACE reads via MiXCR and lists one record per CDR3 protein. This table has around 47,000 distinct CDR3 sequences, approximately 11% appearing once. The sequenced material came from whole blood. The genes are TRBV19 and TRBJ2-1; 8 bases line up with TRBD2. This clonotype was obtained from an adult who was a healthcare worker with PCR-confirmed SARS-CoV-2 infection or an uninfected control (not recorded which). The DNA of the CDR3 is TGTGCCAGTAGTATAGATCCCGACGGGAGGGGTGAGCAGTTCTTC. Translating gives CASSIDPDGRGEQFF.